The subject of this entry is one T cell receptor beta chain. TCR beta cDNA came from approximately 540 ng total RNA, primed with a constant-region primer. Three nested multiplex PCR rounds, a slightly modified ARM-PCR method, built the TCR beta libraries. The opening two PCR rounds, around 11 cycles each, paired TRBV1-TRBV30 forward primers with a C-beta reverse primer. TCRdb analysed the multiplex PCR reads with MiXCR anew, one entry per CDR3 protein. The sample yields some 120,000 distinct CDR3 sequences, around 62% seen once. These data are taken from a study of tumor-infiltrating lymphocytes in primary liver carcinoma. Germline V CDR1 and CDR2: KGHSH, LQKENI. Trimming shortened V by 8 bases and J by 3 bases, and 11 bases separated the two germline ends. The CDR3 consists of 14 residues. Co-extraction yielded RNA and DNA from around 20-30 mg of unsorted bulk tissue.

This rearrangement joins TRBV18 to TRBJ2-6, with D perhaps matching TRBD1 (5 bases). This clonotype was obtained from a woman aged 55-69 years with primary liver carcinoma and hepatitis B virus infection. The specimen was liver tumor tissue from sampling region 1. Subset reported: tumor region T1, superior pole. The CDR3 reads CASPPGFGANVLTF. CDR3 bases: TGTGCCAGCCCCCCAGGGTTTGGGGCCAACGTCCTGACTTTC. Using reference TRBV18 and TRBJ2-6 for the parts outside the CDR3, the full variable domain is NAGVMQNPRHLVRRRGQEARLRCSPMKGHSHVYWYRQLPEEGLKFMVYLQKENIIDESGMPKERFSAEFPKEGPSILRIQQVVRGDSAAYFCASPPGFGANVLTFGAGSRLTVL.